A selection of T cell receptor beta chains follows, all from one sample in a study of blood T cell repertoires in COVID-19. TCRdb's table, derived via immunoSEQ multiplex PCR, lists solely in-frame clones and lacks some. The repertoire holds about 210,000 clones, approximately 82% seen once, with approximately 12% in the top ten. The sequenced material came from peripheral blood. The receptor source for this set is a middle-aged woman with acute or convalescent COVID-19. Each CDR3 is given with its conserved first and last residue. Each record gives: clone size, V gene, J gene, D gene, CDR3 protein. The D gene is left open where the match is weak. Rows may omit the clone size; those that give it use once, few, many or a size class.

.	TRBV10-3	TRBJ2-3	TRBD2	CATTLAGGPTDTQYF
once	TRBV25-1	TRBJ2-7	TRBD1	CASSESDRARGYEQYF
.	TRBV21-1	TRBJ1-3	.	CASSPDRAAPDSGNTIYF
few	TRBV3-1/TRBV3-2	TRBJ2-3	.	CASRPRASTDTQYF
.	TRBV30	TRBJ1-4	.	CAWSVQGNEKLFF
.	TRBV18	TRBJ2-1	TRBD2	CASSQRTSGGARSYNEQFF
.	TRBV9	TRBJ2-2	.	CASSVAQNTGELFF
.	TRBV7-3	TRBJ2-3	.	CASSRYGGGAPSTDTQYF
.	TRBV10-2	TRBJ2-7	.	CASSDTYEQYF
few	TRBV18	TRBJ2-7	TRBD1	CASSPPEQGGYEQYF
.	TRBV3-1/TRBV3-2	TRBJ1-1	.	CASSHPGQPNTEAFF
.	TRBV5-1	TRBJ1-4	TRBD1	CASSSGTGGSEKLFF
.	TRBV5-1	TRBJ1-1	.	CASSRGNTEAFF
.	TRBV19	TRBJ2-1	.	CASSIGGRVNEQFF
.	TRBV5-1	TRBJ1-4	.	CASSLQGSKEKLFF
.	TRBV14	TRBJ2-2	TRBD1	CASSRQGRGNTGELFF
once	TRBV18	TRBJ1-1	TRBD1	CASSRQGENTEAFF
.	TRBV25-1	TRBJ1-2	TRBD1	CASSELQGEDYGYTF
.	TRBV29-1	TRBJ1-1	TRBD1	CSVDRQGTEAFF
.	TRBV13	TRBJ1-6	.	CASSYRQGQSPLHF
once	TRBV15	TRBJ2-1	TRBD2	CATSRTGLAGAYNEQFF
.	TRBV3-1/TRBV3-2	TRBJ2-5	.	CASSQGTGIKTQYF
.	TRBV18	TRBJ2-2	.	CASSSSGANTGELFF
.	TRBV7-9	TRBJ2-4	TRBD2	CASSLASSGPLAKNIQYF
.	TRBV5-1	TRBJ1-1	TRBD1	CASRTNSGTANTEAFF
.	TRBV9	TRBJ1-2	.	CASSPTPGPNYGYTF
few	TRBV3-1/TRBV3-2	TRBJ1-1	TRBD1	CASSPTGRAEAFF
.	TRBV6-2/TRBV6-3	TRBJ2-1	.	CASSYSGGRRNEQFF
.	TRBV7-2	TRBJ2-7	.	CASSLTTYEQYF
.	TRBV30	TRBJ2-7	TRBD1	CAWQRGTDLYEQYF
.	TRBV19	TRBJ1-2	.	CASSIRGSDGYTF
once	TRBV19	TRBJ1-5	.	CASSIYGPGDNQPQHF
.	TRBV12-3/TRBV12-4	TRBJ2-7	TRBD1	CASNYRQGHEQYF
few	TRBV7-9	TRBJ2-5	.	CASSGGGETQYF
.	TRBV5-5	TRBJ2-3	.	CASSPLGGVGTDTQYF
.	TRBV18	TRBJ1-4	.	CASSFERPEREKLFF
.	TRBV7-8	TRBJ2-7	.	CASSLDPGLRRYEQYF
.	TRBV6-1	TRBJ1-2	TRBD1	CASSLPGGYGYTF
once	TRBV15	TRBJ1-4	.	CATSTRGREKLFF
.	TRBV7-6	TRBJ2-2	TRBD2	CASKTSGANTGELFF
.	TRBV6-2/TRBV6-3	TRBJ2-2	.	CASSYGGRGNTGELFF
.	TRBV6-5	TRBJ1-2	TRBD1	CASSYRVDRDYGYTF
.	TRBV2	TRBJ1-6	TRBD1	CASRDRGPLHF
.	TRBV7-6	TRBJ2-3	TRBD2	CASSSPIRTSGDTDTQYF
.	TRBV11-1	TRBJ1-2	.	CASREQDNYGYTF
.	TRBV18	TRBJ1-6	.	CASSNDLKGDNSPLHF
.	TRBV5-5	TRBJ1-4	TRBD1	CASSGTGMRGEKLFF
.	TRBV5-1	TRBJ1-1	.	CASSRRTFDGDTEAFF
.	TRBV3-1/TRBV3-2	TRBJ1-2	.	CASSPLSNYGYTF
.	TRBV5-6	TRBJ2-7	.	CASSLAGRGEEQYF
.	TRBV7-3	TRBJ2-6	TRBD1	CASSWQGANGANVLTF
.	TRBV10-3	TRBJ2-7	.	CAISGEVGGVNEQYF
few	TRBV27	TRBJ1-2	TRBD1	CASTRTGAQSNYGYTF
.	TRBV3-1/TRBV3-2	TRBJ2-1	.	CASSQSGAGYNEQFF
.	TRBV18	TRBJ2-2	.	CASSPLGGTSTGELFF
.	TRBV5-6	TRBJ1-5	.	CASSPFGNQPQHF
.	TRBV24-1	TRBJ1-5	.	CATSDPGQPWNQPQHF
.	TRBV7-2	TRBJ1-2	.	CASSFRTGLSYGYTF
.	TRBV5-1	TRBJ2-3	TRBD1	CASSQDRGHTDTQYF
.	TRBV21-1	TRBJ2-3	.	CASSKLLNCRDTDTDTQYF